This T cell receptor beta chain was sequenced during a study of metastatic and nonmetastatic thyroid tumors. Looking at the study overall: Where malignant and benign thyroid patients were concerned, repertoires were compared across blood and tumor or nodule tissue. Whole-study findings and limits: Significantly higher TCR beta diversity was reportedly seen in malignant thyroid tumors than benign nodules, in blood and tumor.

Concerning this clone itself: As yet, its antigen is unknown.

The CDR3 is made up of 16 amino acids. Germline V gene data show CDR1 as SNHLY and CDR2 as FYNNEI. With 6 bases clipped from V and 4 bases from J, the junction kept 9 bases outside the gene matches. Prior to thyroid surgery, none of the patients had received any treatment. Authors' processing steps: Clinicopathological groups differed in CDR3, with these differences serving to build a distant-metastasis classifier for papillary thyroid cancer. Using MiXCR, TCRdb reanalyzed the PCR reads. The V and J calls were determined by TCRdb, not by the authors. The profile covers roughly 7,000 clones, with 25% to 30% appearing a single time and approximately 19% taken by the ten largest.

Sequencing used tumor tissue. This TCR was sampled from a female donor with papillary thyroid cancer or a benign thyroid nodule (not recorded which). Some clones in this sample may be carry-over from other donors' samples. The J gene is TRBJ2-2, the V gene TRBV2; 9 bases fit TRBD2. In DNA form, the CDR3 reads TGTGCCAGCAGGATAAGTAGCGGGAGTGGCACCGGGGAGCTGTTTTTT. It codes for CASRISSGSGTGELFF.